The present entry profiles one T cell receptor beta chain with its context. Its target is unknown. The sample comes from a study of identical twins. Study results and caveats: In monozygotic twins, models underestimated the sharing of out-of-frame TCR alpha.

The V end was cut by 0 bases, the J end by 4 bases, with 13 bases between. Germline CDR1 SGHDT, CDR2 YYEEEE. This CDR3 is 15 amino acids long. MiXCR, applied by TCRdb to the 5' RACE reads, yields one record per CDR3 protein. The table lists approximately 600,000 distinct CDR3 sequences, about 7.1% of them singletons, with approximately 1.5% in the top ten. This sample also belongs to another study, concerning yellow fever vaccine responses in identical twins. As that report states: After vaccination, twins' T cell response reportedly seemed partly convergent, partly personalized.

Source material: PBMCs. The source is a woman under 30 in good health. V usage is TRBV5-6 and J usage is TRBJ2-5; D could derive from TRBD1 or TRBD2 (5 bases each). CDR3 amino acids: CASSLVGTRAETQYF. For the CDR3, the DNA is TGTGCCAGCAGCTTGGTTGGGACCAGAGCAGAGACCCAGTACTTC.